The 14 T cell receptor beta chains below come from one sample, sequenced in a study of immune evolution from preneoplasia to lung adenocarcinoma. This table comes from immunoSEQ multiplex PCR, and its TCRdb copy is limited to in-frame clones, with some not included. The table has about 4,600 clones, around 82% seen once. Sequencing was performed on FFPE normal lung tissue adjacent to the tumor. Receptors were obtained from a person aged 50-75 years with lung adenocarcinoma.

V gene TRBV6-1 combines with J gene TRBJ1-3; no definite D call. The germline V gene encodes CDR1 MNHNS and CDR2 SASEGT. The V gene lost 5 bases and the J gene lost 5 bases, with 13 bases spanning the gap. The CDR3 length is 14 residues. CDR3 sequence: CASSPPGKRNTIYF. For the CDR3, the DNA is TGTGCCAGCAGTCCCCCTGGGAAGAGAAACACCATATATTTT.

This clone was recorded once. This sequence joins TRBV30 and TRBJ1-5; D gene uncertain. V was trimmed by 0 bases and J by 1 base, leaving 7 bases between them. The CDR3 consists of 14 residues. Germline-derived CDR1 and CDR2 are GTSNPN and SVGIG (reference sequence). In nucleotides, the CDR3 is TGTGCCTGGAGTGTACTCGAAAGCAATCAGCCCCAGCATTTT. Translation: CAWSVLESNQPQHF.

The chain recombines TRBV27 with TRBJ2-1; 7 bases map to TRBD1. Germline V lookup: CDR1 MNHEY, CDR2 SMNVEV (reference sequence). CDR3 size: 14 residues. After removal of 4 bases from V and 8 bases from J, the junction contained 8 bases not matched to a gene. The CDR3 region has the DNA TGTGCCAGCAGTTCGAACAGGGGAGTAGATGAGCAGTTCTTC. Translated, it gives CASSSNRGVDEQFF.

The rearrangement links TRBV7-9 to TRBJ1-2, with D unclear. CDR1 SEHNR and CDR2 FQNEAQ come from the germline V gene (reference sequence). This CDR3 has 13 amino acids. V was pared by 3 bases and J by 2 bases, with 7 bases between. The DNA of the CDR3 is TGTGCCAGCAGCTTCGGAAGCAACTATGGCTACACCTTC. Its protein product is CASSFGSNYGYTF.

The V gene is TRBV7-9, the J gene TRBJ2-1; D tentatively reads TRBD1 or TRBD2 (5 bases each). Trimming took off 10 bases at V and 8 bases at J, with 12 bases between the two ends. Germline V CDR1 and CDR2: SEHNR, FQNEAQ (reference sequence). The length of the CDR3 is 11 residues. The CDR3 DNA follows: TGTGCCACAGGGACCGGCGATGAGCAGTTCTTC. It specifies CATGTGDEQFF.

The chain has TRBV6-1 and TRBJ1-5; 10 bases line up with TRBD1. Germline CDR1 is MNHNS and CDR2 is SASEGT. This CDR3 is built from 15 residues. The trim removed 3 bases at V and 9 bases at J, leaving 8 bases unmatched. The CDR3 DNA follows: TGTGCCAGCAGTGATGAGGGACAGGGGAGCCCGCCCCAGCATTTT. This encodes CASSDEGQGSPPQHF.

This clone was counted once. This rearrangement joins TRBV4-2 to TRBJ1-1; D unresolved. Germline V gene lookup returns CDR1 LGHNA and CDR2 YNFKEQ. V was pared by 1 base and J by 7 bases, with 16 bases between. The CDR3 has 15 residues. The CDR3 spells CASSQAFGTADEAFF. The CDR3, as DNA: TGTGCCAGCAGCCAAGCATTCGGAACAGCCGATGAAGCTTTCTTT.

The count of this clone is one. This chain uses TRBV7-2 with TRBJ2-7; D possibly matches TRBD1 or TRBD2 (5 bases each). V was cut by 4 bases and J by 6 bases, with 19 bases left in between. The CDR3 loop spans 15 amino acids. The germline V gene encodes CDR1 SGHTA and CDR2 FQGNSA. CDR3 region: CASSSRAKGTVEQYF. The DNA for the CDR3 is TGTGCCAGCAGCTCACGGGCCAAGGGGACCGTCGAGCAGTACTTC.

This clone is a singleton in its sample. The rearrangement joins TRBV28 to TRBJ1-2; 8 nucleotides align to TRBD1. Germline-derived CDR1 and CDR2 are MDHEN and SYDVKM. The CDR3 covers 13 residues. The V segment lost 4 bases and the J segment 8 bases; nucleotides outside the gene matches: 6. CDR3 in amino acids: CASSSGQGWGYTF. The CDR3 DNA is TGTGCCAGCAGTTCAGGACAGGGTTGGGGCTACACCTTC.

The chain links TRBV5-4 to TRBJ2-5; TRBD2 matches 10 bases. CDR3 length: 16 amino acids. V lost 0 bases to trimming and J lost 2 bases; unmatched junction nucleotides: 4. Germline lookup yields CDR1 SGHNT and CDR2 YYREEE (reference sequence). CDR3 loop: CASSLGGTSAQETQYF. The CDR3 nucleotides read TGTGCCAGCAGCTTGGGGGGGACTAGCGCACAAGAGACCCAGTACTTC.

The V and J genes are TRBV11-3 and TRBJ1-1; D is uncertain. The CDR3 contains 13 residues. CDR1 is SGHNT, CDR2 YENEEA, per germline. Trimming left V 0 bases short and J 1 base short, with 3 bases between. CDR3: CASSLEENTEAFF. Written as DNA, the CDR3 is TGTGCCAGCAGCTTAGAGGAGAACACTGAAGCTTTCTTT.

The CDR3 reads CASSLSRTGGHYEQYF. The CDR3 DNA is TGTGCCAGCAGCTTGTCGAGGACAGGGGGTCACTACGAGCAGTACTTC. The gene calls are TRBV11-2 and TRBJ2-7, with 10 bases lining up with TRBD1. The CDR3 has 16 residues. Germline V gene data show CDR1 as SGHAT and CDR2 as FQNNGV. The V gene end was trimmed by 3 bases and the J gene end by 3 bases; junction bases not matched to a gene: 8. The full variable domain, with the rest looked up from reference TRBV11-2 and TRBJ2-7, is EAGVAQSPRYKIIEKRQSVAFWCNPISGHATLYWYQQILGQGPKLLIQFQNNGVVDDSQLPKDRFSAERLKGVDSTLKIQPAKLEDSAVYLCASSLSRTGGHYEQYFGPGTRLTVT.

The J gene is TRBJ2-2, the V gene TRBV7-8; TRBD1 is a possible D gene (6 bases). Germline V CDR1 and CDR2: SGHVS, FQNEAQ. With 5 bases removed from V and 1 base from J, the gap between germline ends came to 23 bases. The CDR3 sequence is 19 residues long. The CDR3 protein is CASSVEGLVRTENTGELFF. In DNA form, the CDR3 reads TGTGCCAGCAGCGTAGAGGGGCTTGTTCGGACAGAGAACACCGGGGAGCTGTTTTTT.

About this clone: One junction end disagrees with the germline gene, perhaps due to a read error. The chain carries TRBV27 and TRBJ2-7; 8 nucleotides align to TRBD2. The CDR3 is made up of 15 amino acids. Germline CDR1 MNHEY, CDR2 SMNVEV (reference sequence). The CDR3 loop reads CASSLRRTSSSEQYF. Written as DNA, the CDR3 is TGTGCCAGCAGCCTGAGGAGGACTAGCTCCTCCGAGCAGTACTTC.